One and the same sample provided the 29 T cell receptor beta chains below, sequenced in a study of shared T cell receptors in the human thymus. The method was immunoSEQ multiplex PCR; TCRdb's version includes in-frame clones alone and lacks a portion of them. The table shows more than 550,000 clones, with approximately 85% occurring only once. In addition, the sample was reused for a study of human thymus T cells.

The specimen was thymocytes. These receptors were collected from a girl less than two years old with a congenital heart defect.

This clone came up once. This sequence joins TRBV4-1 and TRBJ1-2; 10 bases line up with TRBD1. In germline, CDR1 is MGHRA, CDR2 YSYEKL. Unmatched junction bases numbered 4, after V lost 0 bases and J lost 6 bases. This CDR3 has 15 amino acids. In DNA, the CDR3 is TGCGCCAGCAGCCAAGATCTAGGACAGGGGGATGGCTACACCTTC. Translation: CASSQDLGQGDGYTF.

V gene TRBV21-1 combines with J gene TRBJ1-5. TRBV21-1 is marked as a pseudogene. The CDR3 loop spans 11 amino acids. The CDR3 DNA reads as TGTGCCAGCAGTCTTTGTCAGCCCCAGCATTTT. Encoded protein: CASSLCQPQHF.

This clone was observed once. The chain couples TRBV2 to TRBJ1-3; the match to TRBD1 covers 7 bases. The CDR3 spans 15 residues. V trimming: 2 bases; J trimming: 6 bases; junction bases outside the gene matches: 7. Germline V CDR1 and CDR2: SNHLY, FYNNEI. The chain's CDR3 is CASSEIVQGENTIYF. CDR3 in DNA: TGTGCCAGCAGTGAAATTGTCCAGGGGGAAAACACCATATATTTT.

CDR3 in amino acids: CASTTASGGEDTQYF. The CDR3 nucleotides are TGTGCCAGCACCACGGCTAGCGGGGGGGAAGATACGCAGTATTTT. V usage is TRBV25-1 and J usage is TRBJ2-3; 12 nucleotides line up with TRBD2. This CDR3 contains 15 residues. Germline V gene sequence: CDR1 MGHDK, CDR2 SYGVNS. V lost 7 bases to trimming and J lost 5 bases; unmatched junction nucleotides: 7. The complete variable domain, with remaining parts taken from reference TRBV25-1 and TRBJ2-3, reads EADIYQTPRYLVIGTGKKITLECSQTMGHDKMYWYQQDPGMELHLIHYSYGVNSTEKGDLSSESTVSRIRTEHFPLTLESARPSHTSQYLCASTTASGGEDTQYFGPGTRLTVL.

This clone has a single count. The chain has TRBV6-1 and TRBJ2-1, with 8 bases aligning to TRBD1. The V gene end was trimmed by 4 bases and the J gene end by 1 base; junction bases not matched to a gene: 3. Germline lookup yields CDR1 MNHNS and CDR2 SASEGT. CDR3 length equals 15 residues. Written as DNA, the CDR3 is TGTGCCAGCAGTGCCCGGACAGGGTCCTACAATGAGCAGTTCTTC. Translating gives CASSARTGSYNEQFF.

The CDR3 sequence: CASTNRGGNTEAFF. CDR3 nucleotides: TGTGCCAGCACAAACAGGGGGGGTAACACTGAAGCTTTCTTT. V and J are TRBV28 and TRBJ1-1, with 8 bases lining up with TRBD1. Germline trimming cut 7 bases from V and 2 bases from J; bases unmatched to any gene: 6. The germline CDR1 and CDR2 sequences are MDHEN and SYDVKM. The CDR3 sequence is 14 residues long.

The chain has TRBV9 and TRBJ1-2; perhaps TRBD1 as D (5 bases). This CDR3 has 14 amino acids. V was clipped by 3 bases and J by 4 bases, with 13 bases between them. Germline V gene data show CDR1 as SGDLS and CDR2 as YYNGEE. CDR3 loop: CASSDSPGLYGYTF. The CDR3 bases are TGTGCCAGCAGCGACTCCCCAGGGCTCTATGGCTACACCTTC.

CDR3 region: CASTTSTGSPNYGYTF. CDR3 sequence (DNA): TGTGCCAGTACCACTTCAACAGGGTCCCCTAACTATGGCTACACCTTC. The chain couples TRBV19 to TRBJ1-2; tentative D call: TRBD1 (6 bases). Germline CDR1 LNHDA, CDR2 SQIVND (reference sequence). V dropped 7 bases and J dropped 0 bases, with 18 bases sitting between them. The CDR3 loop spans 16 amino acids.

J is TRBJ2-7 and V is TRBV15; the D gene is possibly TRBD1 (6 bases). The CDR3 loop spans 16 amino acids. Deletions cut 0 bases from V and 2 bases from J, with 14 bases between. Germline V lookup: CDR1 LNHNV, CDR2 YYDKDF (reference sequence). For the CDR3, the DNA is TGTGCCACCAGCAGAGATCGGCAGGGGCCCCCCTACGAGCAGTACTTC. This codes for CATSRDRQGPPYEQYF.

CDR3 in DNA: TGCGCCAGCAGCTTGGGAGGACACATTTTCGAGCAGTACTTC. Encoded protein: CASSLGGHIFEQYF. The rearrangement uses TRBV5-1 and TRBJ2-7, with TRBD1 as a possible D gene (5 bases). This CDR3 is built from 14 residues. V lost 0 bases and J lost 6, with 13 bases in between. Per the germline V gene, CDR1 is SGHRS and CDR2 is YFSETQ.

V usage is TRBV10-1 and J usage is TRBJ1-2; 10 bases agree with TRBD1. V shed 6 bases, J shed 8 bases, and the junction held 9 bases outside the gene matches. Germline CDR1 and CDR2: WNHNN and SYGVQD (reference sequence). The CDR3 runs 14 residues. The CDR3: CASRRPGQGYGYTF. The CDR3 DNA follows: TGCGCCAGCAGGAGGCCGGGACAGGGGTACGGCTACACCTTC.

The rearrangement links TRBV2 to TRBJ1-6, with 8 bases lining up with TRBD1. CDR1 and CDR2 (germline): SNHLY, FYNNEI. J gave up 9 bases and V 10 bases, and 14 bases lay outside the gene matches. CDR3 size: 15 residues. CDR3 DNA sequence: TGTGCCACCTGCAACAAACAGGGGGTGAGTTCACCCCTCCACTTT. It is translated as CATCNKQGVSSPLHF.

The chain couples TRBV7-8 to TRBJ1-2, with 7 bases fitting TRBD1. This CDR3 contains 18 residues. The germline gives CDR1 SGHVS, CDR2 FQNEAQ. With 1 base clipped from V and 3 bases from J, the junction kept 14 bases outside the gene matches. CDR3 DNA sequence: TGTGCCAGCAGCTTAGAGGAGATAAGGACAGGACAATACTATGGCTACACCTTC. This translates into CASSLEEIRTGQYYGYTF.

V gene TRBV28 combines with J gene TRBJ1-1; D remains unclear. V lost 5 bases and J 5 bases, leaving 18 bases between the germline ends. Germline V CDR1 and CDR2: MDHEN, SYDVKM. CDR3 size: 15 residues. The CDR3 region has the DNA TGTGCCAGCAGTAACGACCCACCATGGCGGACTGAAGCTTTCTTT. This translates into CASSNDPPWRTEAFF.

This clone has a single count. The V and J genes are TRBV6-1 and TRBJ2-7, with TRBD1 matching 7 bases. The V gene end was trimmed by 6 bases and the J gene end by 2 bases; junction bases not matched to a gene: 10. CDR3 length: 15 amino acids. CDR1 is MNHNS, CDR2 SASEGT, per germline. This CDR3 reads CASRVTRTGPYEQYF. Here the CDR3 DNA reads TGTGCCAGCAGGGTAACAAGGACAGGCCCCTACGAGCAGTACTTC.

The chain recombines TRBV27 with TRBJ1-5, with TRBD1 matching over 9 bases. After removal of 6 bases from V and 9 bases from J, the junction contained 12 bases not matched to a gene. CDR1 MNHEY and CDR2 SMNVEV come from the germline V gene (reference sequence). This CDR3 is 15 amino acids long. CDR3 region: CASSSRQGGGGPQHF. The DNA of the CDR3 is TGTGCCAGCAGCTCTAGACAGGGGGGAGGAGGGCCCCAGCATTTT.

The rearrangement links TRBV9 to TRBJ2-1; D perhaps matches TRBD1 (5 bases). V lost 3 bases, J lost 6 bases, and 16 bases lay in between. Germline V lookup: CDR1 SGDLS, CDR2 YYNGEE. The CDR3 extends over 15 amino acids. CDR3 nucleotides: TGTGCCAGCAGCGGGGGCCGGTTCTTCGTCAATGAGCAGTTCTTC. This translates into CASSGGRFFVNEQFF. The complete variable domain, with remaining parts taken from reference TRBV9 and TRBJ2-1, reads DSGVTQTPKHLITATGQRVTLRCSPRSGDLSVYWYQQSLDQGLQFLIQYYNGEERAKGNILERFSAQQFPDLHSELNLSSLELGDSALYFCASSGGRFFVNEQFFGPGTRLTVL.

The chain combines TRBV21-1 with TRBJ1-4; whether TRBD1, the table's D call, matches the DNA was not checked. TRBV21-1 is labeled a pseudogene. This CDR3 spans 19 amino acids. CDR3 sequence reads: CASSSRRADRGFQNEKLFF. CDR3 nucleotide sequence: TGTGCCAGCAGCAGTAGGAGAGCGGACAGGGGGTTCCAGAATGAAAAACTGTTTTTT.

V is TRBV28 and J is TRBJ2-1; D is perhaps TRBD2 (6 bases). This CDR3 has 16 amino acids. Germline lookup yields CDR1 MDHEN and CDR2 SYDVKM. V shed 3 bases and J shed 4 bases, with 16 bases lying between them. CDR3 loop: CASSFTTGLFYNEQFF. DNA of the CDR3: TGTGCCAGCAGTTTTACGACGGGACTCTTTTACAATGAGCAGTTCTTC.

This chain joins TRBV6-5 and TRBJ1-2; D might be TRBD1 (6 bases). This CDR3 region has 12 residues. Deletions cut 6 bases from V and 7 bases from J, with 12 bases between. Germline CDR1 MNHEY, CDR2 SVGAGI. CDR3 bases: TGTGCCAGCAGAGCCCTCAGGGGTGGCTACACCTTC. This translates into CASRALRGGYTF.

This chain uses TRBV9 with TRBJ2-2; possible D gene TRBD2, 6 bases. CDR3 length: 16 residues. The ends were cut back, 4 bases at V and 6 bases at J, with 19 bases in the middle. The germline CDR1 and CDR2 sequences are SGDLS and YYNGEE. CDR3 nucleotide sequence: TGTGCCAGCAGCCCACCGGGCGGGGACGAGTCCGGGGAGCTGTTTTTT. Its protein is CASSPPGGDESGELFF. Using reference TRBV9 and TRBJ2-2 for the parts outside the CDR3, the full variable domain is DSGVTQTPKHLITATGQRVTLRCSPRSGDLSVYWYQQSLDQGLQFLIQYYNGEERAKGNILERFSAQQFPDLHSELNLSSLELGDSALYFCASSPPGGDESGELFFGEGSRLTVL.

The chain recombines TRBV10-3 with TRBJ1-2; 7 bases are a match to TRBD1. Germline V gives CDR1 ENHRY, CDR2 SYGVKD. CDR3 size: 14 residues. V dropped 3 bases and J dropped 5; count of bases not matched to a gene: 6. The CDR3 DNA is TGTGCCATCAGTGAAAAGGGGGCCGGGTATGGCTACACCTTC. Its translation is CAISEKGAGYGYTF.

V and J are TRBV5-1 and TRBJ2-5, with 9 bases lining up with TRBD1. The end of the DNA aligns better with TRBJ2-7, so the J call may be wrong. The CDR3 contains 19 residues. Germline values: CDR1 SGHRS, CDR2 YFSETQ. The CDR3 region is CASSLREGQGFERSYEQYF. DNA for the CDR3: TGCGCCAGCAGCTTGCGTGAGGGACAGGGCTTCGAAAGGTCCTACGAGCAGTACTTC.

The J gene is TRBJ2-7, the V gene TRBV14; D gene ambiguous. V dropped 4 bases and J dropped 2 bases, with 9 bases sitting between them. Germline CDR1 and CDR2: SGHDN and FVKESK. This CDR3 has 13 residues. The CDR3: CASSRRLPYEQYF. The CDR3 coding sequence is TGTGCCAGCAGCCGCCGCCTACCCTACGAGCAGTACTTC. Filled out from reference TRBV14 and TRBJ2-7, the complete variable domain reads EAGVTQFPSHSVIEKGQTVTLRCDPISGHDNLYWYRRVMGKEIKFLLHFVKESKQDESGMPNNRFLAERTGGTYSTLKVQPAELEDSGVYFCASSRRLPYEQYFGPGTRLTVT.

This clone was seen a few times. A read error may account for a junction end that differs from germline. The chain has TRBV2 and TRBJ1-2, with D perhaps matching TRBD1 (5 bases). In germline, CDR1 is SNHLY, CDR2 FYNNEI. CDR3 size: 10 residues. CDR3 sequence (DNA): TGTGCCAGCAGCTTCGGGACTCTCCCCTTC. This sequence encodes CASSFGTLPF.

The genes are TRBV14 and TRBJ1-1; 7 bases align to TRBD1. The V gene's germline CDR1 is SGHDN and CDR2 FVKESK. J gave up 1 base and V 4 bases, and 9 bases lay outside the gene matches. The length of the CDR3 is 16 residues. The CDR3 DNA reads TGTGCCAGCAGCCCCCGACAGGGACCCCGGAACACTGAAGCTTTCTTT. It specifies CASSPRQGPRNTEAFF.

The genes are TRBV6-4 and TRBJ2-7; D is unresolved. Trimming shortened V by 8 bases and J by 3 bases, and 17 bases separated the two germline ends. This CDR3 spans 14 amino acids. Germline CDR1 and CDR2: MRHNA and SNTAGT. The DNA for the CDR3 is TGTGCCAGCTGTCGTATTTGGCAGAACTACGAGCAGTACTTC. It specifies CASCRIWQNYEQYF.

This chain links TRBV9 with TRBJ2-5; tentative D call: TRBD2 (5 bases). The CDR3 is 14 residues long. The germline V gene has CDR1 SGDLS and CDR2 YYNGEE. V gave up 2 bases and J gave up 7 bases, with 15 bases separating them. The CDR3: CASSVDSGIGTQYF. CDR3 sequence (DNA): TGTGCCAGCAGCGTGGACTCGGGCATTGGGACCCAGTACTTC.

The V call is TRBV2, the J call TRBJ2-6; D ambiguous. Trimming cost V 5 bases and J 4 bases, with 3 bases left between them. Germline CDR1 reads SNHLY; CDR2 reads FYNNEI. The CDR3 loop spans 12 amino acids. CDR3 sequence: CASSPGANVLTF. The CDR3 nucleotides read TGTGCCAGCAGTCCGGGGGCCAACGTCCTGACTTTC.